These 23 T cell receptor beta chains share one sample of origin, sequenced in a study of shared clonotypes between healthy human individuals. Sequencing used immunoSEQ multiplex PCR; TCRdb keeps in-frame clones, though not all of them. Of about 460,000 clones in the sample, 75% to 80% were seen once. The sample taken for sequencing was PBMCs. The source is a woman in her forties in good health. Some clones in this sample may be carry-over from other donors' samples.

In its sample, this clone was seen many times. The genes are TRBV7-2 and TRBJ2-7, with TRBD2 matching 7 bases. This CDR3 region has 16 residues. Germline values: CDR1 SGHTA, CDR2 FQGNSA. Losses at the gene ends were 1 base for V and 0 bases for J; bases not matched to a gene: 6. The CDR3 protein is CASSLERDGSSYEQYF. The CDR3 DNA is TGTGCCAGCAGCTTAGAGCGGGACGGTAGCTCCTACGAGCAGTACTTC.

This clone was seen a handful of times. Lacking the conserved final phenylalanine or tryptophan, this CDR3 likely reflects a read error. CDR3 nucleotide sequence: TGTGCCAGCAGCTTACGGGACAGATATGGCTACACCTCC. Residues: CASSLRDRYGYTS. V usage is TRBV7-2 and J usage is TRBJ1-2; 7 nucleotides align to TRBD1. CDR1 and CDR2 from the germline V gene are SGHTA and FQGNSA. This CDR3 spans 13 amino acids. V shed 2 bases and J 5 bases; nucleotides not matched to a gene: 2.

The chain joins TRBV9 to TRBJ2-3; D unclear. V gave up 0 bases and J gave up 0 bases, with 8 bases separating them. Germline V gene data show CDR1 as SGDLS and CDR2 as YYNGEE. This CDR3 is built from 15 residues. CDR3 in amino acids: CASSVEGRSTDTQYF. For the CDR3, the DNA is TGTGCCAGCAGCGTAGAAGGCAGAAGCACAGATACGCAGTATTTT.

This clone was observed once. The chain carries TRBV7-9 and TRBJ2-3, with TRBD2 matching over 8 bases. The CDR3 has 19 amino acids. The germline V gene encodes CDR1 SEHNR and CDR2 FQNEAQ (reference sequence). V lost 5 bases and J lost 2; bases outside the gene matches: 18. CDR3 sequence (DNA): TGTGCCAGCAGCCCGGGACTAGTTGGTCTTAGTGCCTTCACAGATACGCAGTATTTT. This sequence encodes CASSPGLVGLSAFTDTQYF.

The V and J genes are TRBV7-9 and TRBJ2-7; the D is unclear. This CDR3 contains 15 residues. Germline-derived CDR1 and CDR2 are SEHNR and FQNEAQ (reference sequence). V was clipped by 0 bases and J by 5 bases, with 14 bases between them. In DNA form, the CDR3 reads TGTGCCAGCAGCTTAGCGGTCCGTGCTAGGCACGAGCAGTACTTC. The encoded protein is CASSLAVRARHEQYF.

The rearrangement uses TRBV9 and TRBJ1-2; D may be TRBD1 (5 bases). The germline V gene encodes CDR1 SGDLS and CDR2 YYNGEE. The V end was cut by 4 bases, the J end by 4 bases, with 14 bases between. CDR3 size: 14 residues. The CDR3, as DNA: TGTGCCAGCAGCCCGCCCTCGGGGACCTATGGCTACACCTTC. The encoded protein is CASSPPSGTYGYTF.

This chain joins TRBV5-8 and TRBJ2-7; D is unclear. In germline, CDR1 is SGHTS, CDR2 YDEGEE. V lost 1 base, J lost 1 base, and 12 bases lay in between. The CDR3 is made up of 15 amino acids. The CDR3 nucleotides are TGTGCCAGCAGCTTGATTGTTAGTCATTCCTACGAGCAGTACTTC. The encoded protein is CASSLIVSHSYEQYF.

V gene TRBV11-2 combines with J gene TRBJ2-7; no clear D gene. There are 13 residues in the CDR3. The V gene's germline CDR1 is SGHAT and CDR2 FQNNGV. V dropped 3 bases and J dropped 3 bases, with 9 bases sitting between them. In DNA, the CDR3 is TGTGCCAGCAGCTTGGGCCTATACTACGAGCAGTACTTC. This encodes CASSLGLYYEQYF.

This chain links TRBV11-3 with TRBJ2-3; 7 bases align to TRBD1. Unmatched junction bases numbered 7, after V lost 5 bases and J lost 5 bases. Germline CDR1 SGHNT, CDR2 YENEEA. CDR3 length: 14 residues. CDR3 in DNA: TGTGCCAGCAGCACAGGACAGGCGAAAGATACGCAGTATTTT. It is translated as CASSTGQAKDTQYF.

On this clone itself: A far bigger clonotype differs at one base, so this is likely a read error. At the DNA level, this CDR3 is encoded by other sequences in the same sample as well. This chain uses TRBV2 with TRBJ1-2, with 7 bases that match TRBD1. This CDR3 contains 12 residues. After removal of 6 bases from V and 2 bases from J, the junction contained 0 bases not matched to a gene. Germline V gene lookup returns CDR1 SNHLY and CDR2 FYNNEI. CDR3 DNA sequence: TGTGCCAGCAGGGACAGGAACTATGGCTACACCTTC. Encoded protein: CASRDRNYGYTF.

This clone occurred a few times. The CDR3 loop reads CASSLRQGVYGYTF. The CDR3 region has the DNA TGTGCCAGCAGTCTCCGACAGGGGGTTTATGGCTACACCTTC. This chain joins TRBV28 and TRBJ1-2; 9 bases line up with TRBD1. J gave up 5 bases and V 5 bases, and 6 bases lay outside the gene matches. The length of the CDR3 is 14 residues. Germline CDR1 is MDHEN and CDR2 is SYDVKM.

In DNA, the CDR3 is TGTGCCAGCAGTAGCGGAGCGGAGAGCACAGATACGCAGTATTTT. Its protein product is CASSSGAESTDTQYF. This chain connects TRBV28 to TRBJ2-3; a weak D match, TRBD2 (5 bases). Germline V gene sequence: CDR1 MDHEN, CDR2 SYDVKM. Trimming pared 5 bases from V and 0 bases from J, leaving 12 bases between. This CDR3 has 15 amino acids.

This chain joins TRBV6-5 and TRBJ2-3, with a possible D match to TRBD2 (5 bases). V was pared by 3 bases and J by 2 bases, with 12 bases between. Germline loops: CDR1 MNHEY, CDR2 SVGAGI. CDR3 size: 15 residues. CDR3 in amino acids: CASSYDGLHTDTQYF. DNA of the CDR3: TGTGCCAGCAGTTATGACGGACTCCACACAGATACGCAGTATTTT.

The chain joins TRBV28 to TRBJ1-1; D is unresolved. CDR3 length: 11 amino acids. The germline gives CDR1 MDHEN, CDR2 SYDVKM. CDR3 protein: CASAVNTEAFF. For the CDR3, the DNA is TGTGCATCCGCCGTGAACACTGAAGCTTTCTTT.

A remark on this clone: The junction differs from germline at one of its ends, possibly a read error. CDR3 amino acids: CASSPRTGPQLF. The DNA of the CDR3 is TGTGCCAGCAGCCCAAGGACAGGGCCCCAACTCTTC. The chain combines TRBV7-2 with TRBJ2-1; TRBD1 matches 8 bases. Germline V gives CDR1 SGHTA, CDR2 FQGNSA. The CDR3 totals 12 residues.

The chain is built from TRBV30 and TRBJ1-1, with a tentative D call TRBD1 (6 bases). V was clipped by 4 bases and J by 4 bases, with 19 bases between them. In germline, CDR1 is GTSNPN, CDR2 SVGIG (reference sequence). The CDR3 has 15 amino acids. The CDR3 nucleotides are TGTGCCTGGAATTCCGGGGGGGCCCCCGGCACTGAAGCTTTCTTT. This encodes CAWNSGGAPGTEAFF.

A note on this clone: One junction end does not reproduce the germline sequence, and a read error may be involved. The chain recombines TRBV11-2 with TRBJ2-7; unclear D gene. CDR3 length: 14 amino acids. Germline-derived CDR1 and CDR2 are SGHAT and FQNNGV. The chain's CDR3 is CVSSPGPSLYEQYF. In DNA, the CDR3 is TGTGTCAGCAGCCCTGGGCCCAGCCTCTACGAGCAGTACTTC.

With respect to this clone: The junction does not match germline at one end; this may be a read error. The chain combines TRBV5-1 with TRBJ2-7, with TRBD2 identical over 7 bases. CDR3 length: 14 amino acids. Germline V CDR1 and CDR2: SGHRS, YFSETQ. The CDR3, as DNA: TGCGCCAGCAGCACGGAGCGGGAAGCCTACGAGCAGCACTTC. It translates to CASSTEREAYEQHF.

V usage is TRBV29-1 and J usage is TRBJ2-1, with a tentative D call TRBD1 (5 bases). V dropped 4 bases and J dropped 5 bases, with 9 bases sitting between them. CDR3 length: 12 residues. CDR1 is SQVTM, CDR2 ANQGSEA, per germline. The CDR3 bases are TGCAGCGTTGGGGAAGGGGACAATGAGCAGTTCTTC. Its translation: CSVGEGDNEQFF.

The chain couples TRBV4-2 to TRBJ2-7, with 7 nucleotides matching TRBD1. Germline V gene sequence: CDR1 LGHNA, CDR2 YNFKEQ. The V segment lost 3 bases and the J segment 2 bases; nucleotides outside the gene matches: 4. This CDR3 is 14 amino acids long. CDR3 bases: TGTGCCAGCAGCCACAGTGACAGGGCCTACGAGCAGTACTTC. This codes for CASSHSDRAYEQYF.

The chain links TRBV4-1 to TRBJ2-1; D is uncertain. CDR3 length equals 14 residues. Between the trimmed V and J ends, which lost 1 base and 8 bases, there was a span of 12 bases. Germline-derived CDR1 and CDR2 are MGHRA and YSYEKL. For the CDR3, the DNA is TGCGCCAGCAGCCAAGGGTTAGCTGGCCATGAGCAGTTCTTC. This codes for CASSQGLAGHEQFF.

On this clone itself: A much larger clone lies one base from this, so it may be a read error. The sample carries other DNA sequences with the same CDR3. The chain joins TRBV28 to TRBJ2-7; TRBD2 is a possible D gene (6 bases). With 4 bases removed from V and 10 bases from J, the gap between germline ends came to 23 bases. The CDR3 covers 15 residues. Germline lookup yields CDR1 MDHEN and CDR2 SYDVKM. The CDR3 region is CASSSPSRRGGEQYF. CDR3 sequence (DNA): TGTGCCAGCAGTTCCCCATCCCGTCGGGGAGGCGAACAGTACTTC. Full variable domain (missing parts from reference TRBV28 and TRBJ2-7): DVKVTQSSRYLVKRTGEKVFLECVQDMDHENMFWYRQDPGLGLRLIYFSYDVKMKEKGDIPEGYSVSREKKERFSLILESASTNQTSMYLCASSSPSRRGGEQYFGPGTRLTVT.

Note on this clone: A read error is likely here: a far larger clone is one base away. The chain links TRBV30 to TRBJ1-5; D is ambiguous. The CDR3 extends over 13 amino acids. Germline V gene lookup returns CDR1 GTSNPN and CDR2 SVGIG (reference sequence). As DNA, the CDR3 is TGTGCCTGGAGTAAAGGAGGGAATCAGTCCCAGCATTTT. This translates into CAWSKGGNQSQHF.